These 20 T cell receptor beta chains were all obtained from the same sample, sequenced in a study of technical replicates of blood from a handful of donors. The table came from immunoSEQ multiplex PCR; TCRdb's copy has only in-frame clones and leaves some out. The sample carries 75,000 to 95,000 clones, roughly 94% recorded once. The specimen sequenced was T cells isolated from PBMCs. The source of these receptors is a human donor in good health.

This chain uses TRBV4-2 with TRBJ2-1; TRBD2 agrees at 10 bases. Germline CDR1 reads LGHNA; CDR2 reads YNFKEQ. The CDR3 is 17 residues long. V lost 4 bases to trimming and J lost 0 bases; unmatched junction nucleotides: 6. Here the CDR3 reads CASSLVPSGSSYNEQFF. The CDR3 DNA reads as TGTGCCAGCAGCCTTGTCCCTAGCGGGAGCTCCTACAATGAGCAGTTCTTC.

The rearrangement uses TRBV6-4 and TRBJ1-2; D not certain. Trimming cost V 8 bases and J 4 bases, with 11 bases left between them. Germline CDR1 and CDR2: MRHNA and SNTAGT. This CDR3 contains 12 residues. CDR3 DNA sequence: TGTGCCAGCGGAGAAGGTACCTATGGCTACACCTTC. Protein: CASGEGTYGYTF.

Points on this clone: The same CDR3 arises from other DNA sequences in this sample as well. V and J are TRBV5-1 and TRBJ2-7; 8 nucleotides match TRBD1. CDR1 is SGHRS and CDR2 is YFSETQ in the germline V gene. The V gene end was trimmed by 4 bases and the J gene end by 0 bases; junction bases not matched to a gene: 6. This CDR3 has 15 residues. CDR3 in DNA: TGCGCCAGCAGCCCGGGGGACAGGAGCTCCTACGAGCAGTACTTC. Protein sequence: CASSPGDRSSYEQYF.

This chain connects TRBV5-1 to TRBJ1-3; maybe TRBD1 (5 bases). V was shortened by 7 bases and J by 0 bases, with 11 bases between the two germline ends. The CDR3 covers 14 residues. Germline V gene lookup returns CDR1 SGHRS and CDR2 YFSETQ. CDR3 sequence (DNA): TGCGCCAGCTCCTCGGGGGGCTCTGGAAACACCATATATTTT. It encodes CASSSGGSGNTIYF.

The rearrangement joins TRBV7-6 to TRBJ2-5, with D unclear. This CDR3 contains 11 residues. Trimming took off 6 bases at V and 5 bases at J, with 7 bases between the two ends. Germline-derived CDR1 and CDR2 are SGHVS and FNYEAQ. CDR3 region: CASSSSETQYF. In nucleotides, the CDR3 is TGTGCCAGCAGTTCGTCGGAGACCCAGTACTTC.

This chain uses TRBV29-1 with TRBJ2-1; a possible D gene is TRBD2 (6 bases). CDR1 is SQVTM and CDR2 is ANQGSEA in the germline V gene. V was clipped by 4 bases and J by 9 bases, with 16 bases between them. The CDR3 has 13 residues. The CDR3 here is CSVGAGSLVEQFF. DNA for the CDR3: TGCAGCGTTGGGGCCGGGAGCCTGGTTGAGCAGTTCTTC.

V and J are TRBV19 and TRBJ2-2, with 8 bases fitting TRBD2. CDR3 length: 17 residues. The ends lost 5 bases at V and 7 bases at J; junction bases unmatched: 15. From germline, CDR1 is LNHDA and CDR2 SQIVND (reference sequence). The CDR3 region has the DNA TGTGCCAGTAGTTCTGGACTAGCTGCGGAGAGGATCGGGGAGCTGTTTTTT. It yields the protein CASSSGLAAERIGELFF.

The chain links TRBV30 to TRBJ1-5, with 11 bases matching TRBD1. V was pared by 3 bases and J by 6 bases, with 4 bases of the junction left unmatched. The CDR3 spans 14 residues. Germline CDR1 reads GTSNPN; CDR2 reads SVGIG (reference sequence). CDR3 nucleotide sequence: TGTGCCTGGAGCCGGGACAGGGGGAGTCAGCCCCAGCATTTT. It yields the protein CAWSRDRGSQPQHF.

This sequence joins TRBV9 and TRBJ2-5; TRBD2 matches 14 bases. The CDR3 contains 14 residues. Germline-derived CDR1 and CDR2 are SGDLS and YYNGEE. Losses at the gene ends were 4 bases for V and 7 bases for J; bases not matched to a gene: 3. In DNA form, the CDR3 reads TGTGCCAGCAGCCCTGGGACTAGCGGGGGGACCCAGTACTTC. Translated, it gives CASSPGTSGGTQYF.

J is TRBJ2-1 and V is TRBV18; maybe TRBD2 (6 bases). Germline V gene lookup returns CDR1 KGHSH and CDR2 LQKENI. Trimming took off 2 bases at V and 1 base at J, with 12 bases between the two ends. CDR3 length equals 16 residues. The CDR3 sequence is CASSPGRIGSYNEQFF. The CDR3, as DNA: TGTGCCAGCTCACCAGGGAGGATTGGTTCCTACAATGAGCAGTTCTTC.

The chain links TRBV2 to TRBJ2-3, with D perhaps TRBD2 (6 bases). V was trimmed by 3 bases and J by 2 bases, leaving 15 bases between them. The CDR3 is made up of 16 amino acids. Per germline, CDR1 SNHLY and CDR2 FYNNEI. Written as DNA, the CDR3 is TGTGCCAGCAGTGATCCGGGGGATCGTAACACAGATACGCAGTATTTT. This sequence encodes CASSDPGDRNTDTQYF.

A remark on this clone: The identical CDR3 is also encoded by other nucleotide sequences in the sample. V is TRBV29-1 and J is TRBJ1-1; TRBD1 might be the D (6 bases). V was shortened by 4 bases and J by 1 base, with 10 bases between the two germline ends. Germline V CDR1 and CDR2: SQVTM, ANQGSEA. The CDR3 is 13 residues long. CDR3 sequence reads: CSVVGQPNTEAFF. CDR3 sequence (DNA): TGCAGCGTTGTAGGACAGCCGAACACTGAAGCTTTCTTT.

This sequence joins TRBV4-1 and TRBJ2-7, with 8 bases lining up with TRBD2. Germline CDR1 reads MGHRA; CDR2 reads YSYEKL. This CDR3 has 16 residues. With V trimmed by 1 base and J by 2 bases, 7 bases remained unmatched. The CDR3 sequence: CASSQGMRGDAYEQYF. DNA of the CDR3: TGCGCCAGCAGCCAAGGAATGCGGGGGGACGCCTACGAGCAGTACTTC.

This chain joins TRBV5-1 and TRBJ2-7, with 9 bases matching TRBD1. The CDR3 totals 14 residues. The junction had 7 bases not matched to a gene; V was cut back by 4 bases and J by 5 bases. Germline CDR1 SGHRS, CDR2 YFSETQ. The CDR3 is CASSPSTGGDEQYF. CDR3 coding DNA: TGCGCCAGCAGCCCTTCAACAGGGGGCGACGAGCAGTACTTC.

The genes are TRBV5-4 and TRBJ2-7; maybe TRBD2 (5 bases). The CDR3 covers 15 residues. Trimming took 2 bases from V and 3 from J, leaving 15 bases between them. Germline V lookup: CDR1 SGHNT, CDR2 YYREEE (reference sequence). The CDR3 sequence is CASSLIRSESYEQYF. As DNA, the CDR3 is TGTGCCAGCAGCTTAATCCGTAGCGAGAGCTACGAGCAGTACTTC.

This chain links TRBV7-2 with TRBJ2-1; D uncertain. CDR1 and CDR2 from the germline V gene are SGHTA and FQGNSA. The ends were cut back, 5 bases at V and 4 bases at J, with 3 bases in the middle. There are 11 residues in the CDR3. This CDR3 reads CASSPYNEQFF. CDR3 nucleotides: TGTGCCAGCAGCCCTTACAATGAGCAGTTCTTC.

The chain has TRBV29-1 and TRBJ2-7; TRBD1 agrees at 10 bases. V dropped 4 bases and J dropped 3; count of bases not matched to a gene: 6. The CDR3 runs to 14 residues. Per the germline V gene, CDR1 is SQVTM and CDR2 is ANQGSEA. The CDR3 here is CSVARTGGDYEQYF. DNA of the CDR3: TGCAGCGTTGCCCGGACAGGGGGTGACTACGAGCAGTACTTC.

The chain uses TRBV10-3 and TRBJ1-1; D may be TRBD1 (5 bases). Germline CDR1 ENHRY, CDR2 SYGVKD. V lost 7 bases, J lost 6 bases, and 15 bases lay in between. CDR3 length equals 13 residues. The CDR3 sequence is CAITVDQGAEAFF. The CDR3 DNA is TGTGCCATCACCGTAGATCAGGGCGCTGAAGCTTTCTTT.

The chain couples TRBV6-5 to TRBJ1-1; TRBD1 might be the D (5 bases). Trimming left V 7 bases short and J 1 base short, with 7 bases between. This CDR3 spans 12 amino acids. Germline V gives CDR1 MNHEY, CDR2 SVGAGI. CDR3 in DNA: TGTGCCAGCAAGGACACGAACACTGAAGCTTTCTTT. This sequence encodes CASKDTNTEAFF.

In its sample, this clone was seen once. At one of its ends the junction is not consistent with the germline gene, which may arise from a read error. The rearrangement joins TRBV7-8 to TRBJ2-7, with 12 bases aligning to TRBD2. This CDR3 is 14 amino acids long. Germline V gene sequence: CDR1 SGHVS, CDR2 FQNEAQ. In DNA form, the CDR3 reads TGTGCCAGCAGCTTAGAAAGGACTAGCGGGGAAGTTCTTTTC. It translates to CASSLERTSGEVLF.